These T cell receptor beta chains were read from a single sample in a study of Ad26.COV2.S vaccination and SARS-CoV-2 variants. Sequencing used immunoSEQ multiplex PCR; TCRdb keeps in-frame clones, though not all of them. The sample contains a few hundred thousand clones, 88% of which appear only once. The source material was peripheral blood, sampled in a trial of Ad26.COV2.S vaccine versus placebo. The receptor source for this set is a person aged 18-60 years who received the Ad26.COV2.S COVID-19 vaccine or a placebo. Both conserved end residues are part of each CDR3. D genes are given only for firm matches. Clone size is given for some rows only: seen once, a few or many times, or a class if the clone is expanded.

v_gene,j_gene,d_gene,len,abundance,CDR3nt,CDR3aa
TRBV2,TRBJ2-7,TRBD2,15,-,TGTGCCAGCAGTGAAGCGCTAGCGGGGGGCCACGAGCAGTACTTC,CASSEALAGGHEQYF
TRBV2,TRBJ1-2,-,12,-,TGTGCCAGCAGGGGAGGGGACTATGGCTACACCTTC,CASRGGDYGYTF
TRBV27,TRBJ2-1,TRBD2,15,-,TGTGCCAGCAGACGTACTAGCGGGGATTACAATGAGCAGTTCTTC,CASRRTSGDYNEQFF
TRBV7-6,TRBJ2-5,TRBD2,16,once,TGTGCCAGCAGCTTAGGTGGCGGGGGGGGCGGAGAGACCCAGTACTTC,CASSLGGGGGGETQYF
TRBV7-3,TRBJ1-6,-,15,-,TGTGCCAGCAGCTCGCCCCAGCCCTATAATTCACCCCTCCACTTT,CASSSPQPYNSPLHF
TRBV6-5,TRBJ1-4,TRBD1,15,-,TGTGCCAGCACCTCGGGACAGGGGGCTGGTGAAAAACTGTTTTTT,CASTSGQGAGEKLFF
TRBV10-3,TRBJ1-1,-,13,-,TGTGCCATCAGTGAGCCGGGGGGCACTGAAGCTTTCTTT,CAISEPGGTEAFF
TRBV5-5,TRBJ2-2,-,17,-,TGTGCCAGCAGCTTCGTCCGTGGACCCCCGAACACCGGGGAGCTGTTTTTT,CASSFVRGPPNTGELFF
TRBV7-8,TRBJ2-7,TRBD1,15,-,TGTGCCAGCAGCGAACACAGGGGCCAGATACGGGAGCAGTACTTC,CASSEHRGQIREQYF
TRBV19,TRBJ1-1,-,13,-,TGTGCCAGTAGTATAGTACAGGGTAGTGAAGCTTTCTTT,CASSIVQGSEAFF
TRBV19,TRBJ1-2,-,14,-,TGTGCCAGTAGTTCTCGGACGGATAACTATGGCTACACCTTC,CASSSRTDNYGYTF
TRBV5-6,TRBJ2-7,TRBD1,15,once,TGTGCCAGCAGCCTCGGGACAGGGGAGGGGGACGAGCAGTACTTC,CASSLGTGEGDEQYF
TRBV2,TRBJ1-1,-,15,-,TGTGCCAGCAGTGGCGTTTGGGGCACTGACACTGAAGCTTTCTTT,CASSGVWGTDTEAFF
TRBV6-2/TRBV6-3,TRBJ1-2,TRBD1,18,-,TGTGCCAGCAGTTACAACCCCCACCGGGACAGGGGATACTATGGCTACACCTTC,CASSYNPHRDRGYYGYTF
TRBV19,TRBJ2-3,TRBD2,16,once,TGTGCCAGTACCGGGACTAGCGGGGGGGCCCTAGATACGCAGTATTTT,CASTGTSGGALDTQYF
TRBV4-3,TRBJ1-2,-,13,-,TGCGCCAGCAGCCCAACAGGGAACTATGGCTACACCTTC,CASSPTGNYGYTF
TRBV7-2,TRBJ2-7,-,14,few,TGTGCCAGCAGCTACCCACAGGGTACCTACGAGCAGTACTTC,CASSYPQGTYEQYF
TRBV27,TRBJ2-3,TRBD2,15,once,TGTGCCAGCAGAAATCGGGGGGGGAAGGCAGATACGCAGTATTTT,CASRNRGGKADTQYF
TRBV14,TRBJ1-6,-,15,-,TGTGCCAGCAGCCAGTGGCAGGTGCCTAATTCACCCCTCCACTTT,CASSQWQVPNSPLHF
TRBV2,TRBJ1-3,-,14,once,TGTGCCAGCAGGAGGACAGTCTCTGGAAACACCATATATTTT,CASRRTVSGNTIYF
TRBV11-3,TRBJ2-3,-,12,once,TGTGCCAGCAGCCAGGGGTCAGATACGCAGTATTTT,CASSQGSDTQYF
TRBV10-3,TRBJ2-5,TRBD1,14,-,TGTGCCATCAGTCCGGGACAGGGACAAGAGACCCAGTACTTC,CAISPGQGQETQYF
TRBV28,TRBJ2-4,-,17,once,TGTGCCAGCAGGCCGCCTTACAGTTCCTTAGCCAAAAACATTCAGTACTTC,CASRPPYSSLAKNIQYF
TRBV19,TRBJ1-1,TRBD1,14,-,TGTGCCAGTAGTAGAGGACAGGGGGACACTGAAGCTTTCTTT,CASSRGQGDTEAFF
TRBV3-1/TRBV3-2,TRBJ1-5,-,15,-,TGTGCCAGCAGCCAAGGGCTGGAGGTACATCAGCCCCAGCATTTT,CASSQGLEVHQPQHF
TRBV7-2,TRBJ1-1,-,16,once,TGTGCCAGCAGCTTAGTGGGTCGGGGGGTGAACACTGAAGCTTTCTTT,CASSLVGRGVNTEAFF
TRBV7-6,TRBJ1-2,TRBD1,14,-,TGTGCCAGCAGCCATACAGGGGATCTTAGTGGCTACACCTTC,CASSHTGDLSGYTF
TRBV28,TRBJ1-2,-,13,-,TGTGCCAGCAGTCCCCATAAAACCAGGGGCTACGGCTTC,CASSPHKTRGYGF
TRBV29-1,TRBJ2-7,TRBD2,12,-,TGCAGCGTCGAGGCGGGGGGCTACGAGCAGTACTTC,CSVEAGGYEQYF
TRBV19,TRBJ2-7,-,18,-,TGTGCCAGTAGTATAGGGACGAACGGCGACGGACGAGCCTACGAGCAGTACTTC,CASSIGTNGDGRAYEQYF
TRBV7-2,TRBJ2-1,-,18,-,TGTGCCAGCAGCCCAAACCGATATGCGGGGGCCGTTTACAATGAGCAGTTCTTC,CASSPNRYAGAVYNEQFF
TRBV6-5,TRBJ2-7,-,14,once,TGTGCCAGCAGTCTGCGGGACAAATCCTACGAGCAGTACTTC,CASSLRDKSYEQYF